This T cell receptor beta chain was identified in a study of cytomegalovirus exposure and HLA in healthy donors. Study results and limitations: Cytomegalovirus association was listed for about 160 TCR beta chains. Whilst most TCR sequences proved rare, a subset of public TCRs occurred across many donors. The TCR clusters that emerged in the first cohort tended, a later analysis found, to co-occur in the approximately 110 validation repertoires.

Libraries were prepared by immunoSEQ multiplex PCR; TCRdb keeps only in-frame clonotypes and omits some of them. The sample includes roughly 220,000 clones, around 90% of them seen just once. Of note for this clone: The antigen remains undetermined.

From the approximately 110-subject validation cohort, which was separate from the roughly 670-subject first cohort, the donors were drawn. CDR3 size: 17 residues. The germline V and J ends were trimmed by 0 bases and 2 bases, with 16 bases remaining between them. Germline CDR1 reads SGHRS; CDR2 reads YFSETQ. The sequence derives from a woman under 30 in good health and CMV-seronegative. The gene calls are TRBV5-1 and TRBJ2-3; D might be TRBD2 (5 bases). Sample: PBMCs. The CDR3 region has the DNA TGCGCCAGCAGCTTGGCCGGCGCGGGTGATACCACAGATACGCAGTATTTT. It translates to CASSLAGAGDTTDTQYF.